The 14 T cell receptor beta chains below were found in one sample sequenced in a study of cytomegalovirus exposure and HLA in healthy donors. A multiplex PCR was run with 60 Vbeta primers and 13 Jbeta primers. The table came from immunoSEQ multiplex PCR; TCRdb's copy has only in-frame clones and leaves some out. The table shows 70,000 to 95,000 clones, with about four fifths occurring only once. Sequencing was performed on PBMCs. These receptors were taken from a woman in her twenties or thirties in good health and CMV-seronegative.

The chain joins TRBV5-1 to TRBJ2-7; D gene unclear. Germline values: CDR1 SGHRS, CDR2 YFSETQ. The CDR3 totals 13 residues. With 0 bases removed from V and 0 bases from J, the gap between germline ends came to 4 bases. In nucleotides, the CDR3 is TGCGCCAGCAGCTTGGACACCTCCTACGAGCAGTACTTC. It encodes CASSLDTSYEQYF.

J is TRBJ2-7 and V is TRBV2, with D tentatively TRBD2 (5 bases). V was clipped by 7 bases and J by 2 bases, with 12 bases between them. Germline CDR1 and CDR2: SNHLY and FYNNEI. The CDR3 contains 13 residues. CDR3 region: CASMGEGPYEQYF. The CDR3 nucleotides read TGTGCCAGCATGGGAGAAGGTCCCTACGAGCAGTACTTC.

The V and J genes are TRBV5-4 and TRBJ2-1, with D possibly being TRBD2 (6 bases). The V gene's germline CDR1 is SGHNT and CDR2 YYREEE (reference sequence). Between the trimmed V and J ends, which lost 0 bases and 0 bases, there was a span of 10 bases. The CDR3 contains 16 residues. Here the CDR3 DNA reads TGTGCCAGCAGCTTGGAGGGAGGTTCCTCCTACAATGAGCAGTTCTTC. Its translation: CASSLEGGSSYNEQFF.

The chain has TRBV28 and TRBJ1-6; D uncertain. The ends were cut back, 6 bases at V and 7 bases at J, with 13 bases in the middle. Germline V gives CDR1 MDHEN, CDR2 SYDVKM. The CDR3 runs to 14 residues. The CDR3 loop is CASSQPRANSPLHF. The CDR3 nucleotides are TGTGCCAGCAGCCAACCCCGAGCCAATTCACCCCTCCACTTT.

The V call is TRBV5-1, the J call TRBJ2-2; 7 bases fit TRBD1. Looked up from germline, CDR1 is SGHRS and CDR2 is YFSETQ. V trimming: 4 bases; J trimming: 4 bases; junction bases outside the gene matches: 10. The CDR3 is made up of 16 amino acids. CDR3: CASSARTGPPTGELFF. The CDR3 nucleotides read TGCGCCAGCAGCGCGAGGACAGGACCCCCCACCGGGGAGCTGTTTTTT. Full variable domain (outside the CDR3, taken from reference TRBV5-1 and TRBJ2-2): KAGVTQTPRYLIKTRGQQVTLSCSPISGHRSVSWYQQTPGQGLQFLFEYFSETQRNKGNFPGRFSGRQFSNSRSEMNVSTLELGDSALYLCASSARTGPPTGELFFGEGSRLTVL.

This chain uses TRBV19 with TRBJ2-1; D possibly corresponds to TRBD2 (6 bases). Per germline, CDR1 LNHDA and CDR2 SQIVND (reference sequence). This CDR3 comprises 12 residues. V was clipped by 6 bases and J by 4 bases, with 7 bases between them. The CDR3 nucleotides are TGTGCCAGTAGGGGACTTTACAATGAGCAGTTCTTC. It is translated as CASRGLYNEQFF.

Here the CDR3 reads CAWALLAGRGGYTF. The CDR3 DNA reads as TGTGCCTGGGCCCTCCTGGCGGGAAGGGGCGGCTACACCTTC. V gene TRBV30 combines with J gene TRBJ1-2; tentatively, D is TRBD1 (5 bases). Trimming cost V 5 bases and J 8 bases, with 21 bases left between them. The CDR3 loop spans 14 amino acids. In germline, CDR1 is GTSNPN, CDR2 SVGIG (reference sequence). Drawing the rest from reference TRBV30 and TRBJ1-2, the complete variable domain is SQTIHQWPATLVQPVGSPLSLECTVEGTSNPNLYWYRQAAGRGLQLLFYSVGIGQISSEVPQNLSASRPQDRQFILSSKKLLLSDSGFYLCAWALLAGRGGYTFGSGTRLTVV.

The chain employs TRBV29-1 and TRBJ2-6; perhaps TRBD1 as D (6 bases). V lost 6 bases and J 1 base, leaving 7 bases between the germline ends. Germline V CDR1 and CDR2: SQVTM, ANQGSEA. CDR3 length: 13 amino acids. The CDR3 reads CSVTGSGANVLTF. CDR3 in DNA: TGCAGCGTAACAGGGTCTGGGGCCAACGTCCTGACTTTC. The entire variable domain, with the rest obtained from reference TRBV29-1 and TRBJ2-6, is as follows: SAVISQKPSRDICQRGTSLTIQCQVDSQVTMMFWYRQQPGQSLTLIATANQGSEATYESGFVIDKFPISRPNLTFSTLTVSNMSPEDSSIYLCSVTGSGANVLTFGAGSRLTVL.

CDR3 nucleotides: TGCGCCAGCAGCTTACTAGCGGGAGTTGCCGGGGAGCTGTTTTTT. The encoded protein is CASSLLAGVAGELFF. The chain employs TRBV5-1 and TRBJ2-2, with 11 bases fitting TRBD2. With V trimmed by 2 bases and J by 6 bases, 3 bases remained unmatched. CDR1 is SGHRS and CDR2 is YFSETQ in the germline V gene. The CDR3 has 15 amino acids.

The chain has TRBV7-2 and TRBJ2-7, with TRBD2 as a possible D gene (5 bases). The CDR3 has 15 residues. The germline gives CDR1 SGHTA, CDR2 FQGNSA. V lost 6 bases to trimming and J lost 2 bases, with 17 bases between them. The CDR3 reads CASRPNLASTYEQYF. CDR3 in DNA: TGTGCCAGCAGGCCCAACCTAGCTTCCACCTACGAGCAGTACTTC.

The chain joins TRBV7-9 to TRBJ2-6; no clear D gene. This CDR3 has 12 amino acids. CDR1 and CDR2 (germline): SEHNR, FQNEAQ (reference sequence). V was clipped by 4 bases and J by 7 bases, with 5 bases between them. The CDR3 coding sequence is TGTGCCAGCAGCTCACTCGCCAACGTCCTGACTTTC. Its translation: CASSSLANVLTF.

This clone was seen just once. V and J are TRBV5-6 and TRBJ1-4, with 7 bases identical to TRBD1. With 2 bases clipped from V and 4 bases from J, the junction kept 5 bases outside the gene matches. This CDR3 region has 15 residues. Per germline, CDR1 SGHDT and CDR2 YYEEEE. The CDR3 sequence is CASSFRGQFNEKLFF. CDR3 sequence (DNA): TGTGCCAGCAGCTTCCGGGGACAGTTTAATGAAAAACTGTTTTTT.

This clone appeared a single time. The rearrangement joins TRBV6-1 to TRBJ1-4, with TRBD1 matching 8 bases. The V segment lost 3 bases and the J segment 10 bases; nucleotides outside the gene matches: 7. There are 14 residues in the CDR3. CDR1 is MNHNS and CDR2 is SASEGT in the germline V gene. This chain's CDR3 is CASSEQGARGKLFF. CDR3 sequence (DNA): TGTGCCAGCAGTGAGCAGGGGGCGCGAGGAAAACTGTTTTTT.

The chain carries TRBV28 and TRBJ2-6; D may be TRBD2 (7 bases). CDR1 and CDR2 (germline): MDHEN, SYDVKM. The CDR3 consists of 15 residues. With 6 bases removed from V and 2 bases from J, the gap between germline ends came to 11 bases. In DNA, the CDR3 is TGTGCCAGCAGAGGAGGGGGGGCTGGGGCCAACGTCCTGACTTTC. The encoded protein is CASRGGGAGANVLTF. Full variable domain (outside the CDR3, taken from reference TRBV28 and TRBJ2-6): DVKVTQSSRYLVKRTGEKVFLECVQDMDHENMFWYRQDPGLGLRLIYFSYDVKMKEKGDIPEGYSVSREKKERFSLILESASTNQTSMYLCASRGGGAGANVLTFGAGSRLTVL.